This TCR beta chain was obtained from a study of blood T cell repertoires in COVID-19. Produced via immunoSEQ multiplex PCR; TCRdb's table is partial and in-frame only. The profile shows fewer than 250,000 clones, approximately 86% of them singletons. The sequence was obtained from a woman in her twenties or thirties with acute COVID-19. The sample comprised PBMCs or T cells enriched from blood (not recorded which).

The CDR3 protein is CASSLEQGSTDTQYF. In nucleotides, the CDR3 is TGCGCCAGCAGCTTGGAACAGGGGAGCACAGATACGCAGTATTTT. This chain uses TRBV5-1 with TRBJ2-3, with 7 nucleotides matching TRBD1. The V gene end was trimmed by 0 bases and the J gene end by 0 bases; junction bases not matched to a gene: 1. CDR3 length equals 15 residues. Germline V gene sequence: CDR1 SGHRS, CDR2 YFSETQ.